This TCR beta chain is from a study of cytomegalovirus exposure and HLA in healthy donors. Across the study: Unique TCR beta sequences numbering approximately 120 million came from 150 million to 200 million T cells in an earlier analysis.

A remark on this clone: No antigen is known for it.

Germline CDR1 and CDR2: SGHRS and YFSETQ. The V segment lost 9 bases and the J segment 0 bases; nucleotides outside the gene matches: 7. This CDR3 is built from 15 residues. Unrecorded immune exposures were likely, despite nominal health at sampling. Study-wide points: Investigators reported more than 150 TCR beta chains as tied to cytomegalovirus. With DRB1 most and HLA-C fewest, TCR association rates differed between HLA loci in a later analysis.

It was with 60 Vbeta and 13 Jbeta primers that the PCR ran. Method: immunoSEQ multiplex PCR; TCRdb's copy keeps in-frame clones and lacks some. Recorded here are about 130,000 clones; the top ten clones represent roughly 2%. The clonotype comes from a woman aged 60-75 years in good health and CMV-seronegative. This chain links TRBV5-1 with TRBJ2-3; 10 bases map to TRBD2. The sequenced material came from PBMCs. This CDR3 is CATQTSGFSTDTQYF. CDR3 bases: TGCGCCACCCAGACTAGCGGGTTTAGCACAGATACGCAGTATTTT. The entire variable domain, with the rest obtained from reference TRBV5-1 and TRBJ2-3, is as follows: KAGVTQTPRYLIKTRGQQVTLSCSPISGHRSVSWYQQTPGQGLQFLFEYFSETQRNKGNFPGRFSGRQFSNSRSEMNVSTLELGDSALYLCATQTSGFSTDTQYFGPGTRLTVL.